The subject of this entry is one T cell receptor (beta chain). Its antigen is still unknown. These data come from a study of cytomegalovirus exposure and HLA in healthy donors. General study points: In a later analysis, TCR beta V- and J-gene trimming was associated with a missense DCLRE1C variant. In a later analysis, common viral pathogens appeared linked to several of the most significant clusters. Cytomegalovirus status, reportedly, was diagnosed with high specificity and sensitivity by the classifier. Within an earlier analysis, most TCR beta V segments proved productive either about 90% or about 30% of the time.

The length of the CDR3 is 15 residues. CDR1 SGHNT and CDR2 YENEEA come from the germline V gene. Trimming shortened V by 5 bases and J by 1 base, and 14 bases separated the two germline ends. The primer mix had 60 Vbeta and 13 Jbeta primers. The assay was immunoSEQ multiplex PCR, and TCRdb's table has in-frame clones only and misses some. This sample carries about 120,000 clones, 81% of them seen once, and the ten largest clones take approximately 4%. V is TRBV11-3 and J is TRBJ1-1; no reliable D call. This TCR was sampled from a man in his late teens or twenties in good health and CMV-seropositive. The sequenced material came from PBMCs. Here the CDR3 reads CASSPGPPANTEAFF. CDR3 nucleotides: TGTGCCAGCAGCCCAGGCCCCCCCGCGAACACTGAAGCTTTCTTT.